Below, 13 T cell receptor beta chains from the same sample are listed, as sequenced in a study of cytomegalovirus exposure and HLA in healthy donors. Profiling relied on immunoSEQ multiplex PCR, and the TCRdb table lists in-frame clones only, not all of them. This table holds about 150,000 clones, 85% to 90% found once. The sample was PBMCs. Receptors originate from a woman between 18 and 30 years old in good health and CMV-seropositive.

The rearrangement joins TRBV6-1 to TRBJ1-5, with D hard to call. Trimming removed 0 bases at V and 5 bases at J, with 5 bases between. The CDR3 runs 13 residues. Germline V gene data show CDR1 as MNHNS and CDR2 as SASEGT. The CDR3 loop is CASSEALDQPQHF. The DNA for the CDR3 is TGTGCCAGCAGTGAAGCTCTCGATCAGCCCCAGCATTTT.

This clone was counted once. This chain connects TRBV5-1 to TRBJ2-1, with 8 bases identical to TRBD2. The CDR3 has 15 amino acids. V gave up 4 bases and J gave up 10 bases; unmatched junction bases: 13. Germline values: CDR1 SGHRS, CDR2 YFSETQ. This CDR3 reads CASSPDPTSAYEQFF. In nucleotides, the CDR3 is TGCGCCAGCAGCCCCGACCCGACTAGCGCCTACGAGCAGTTCTTC.

The chain couples TRBV27 to TRBJ2-1, with a possible D match to TRBD2 (6 bases). V lost 5 bases, J lost 6 bases, and 17 bases lay in between. The CDR3 contains 15 residues. CDR1 is MNHEY, CDR2 SMNVEV, per germline (reference sequence). The CDR3 here is CASSPPGLAPNEQFF. In nucleotides, the CDR3 is TGTGCCAGCAGTCCCCCGGGGCTAGCGCCCAATGAGCAGTTCTTC.

This clone was seen once. This rearrangement joins TRBV2 to TRBJ2-1, with 12 bases matching TRBD2. Trimming took 4 bases from V and 7 from J; bases not matched to a gene: 11. This CDR3 has 17 residues. Germline V lookup: CDR1 SNHLY, CDR2 FYNNEI. CDR3 coding DNA: TGTGCCAGCAGTGTGGCACTAGCGGGAGGTAGTGCGAATGAGCAGTTCTTC. Translation: CASSVALAGGSANEQFF.

The chain has TRBV7-9 and TRBJ2-7; D uncertain. This CDR3 region has 13 residues. V was cut by 0 bases and J by 7 bases, with 10 bases left in between. Germline loops: CDR1 SEHNR, CDR2 FQNEAQ (reference sequence). The CDR3 here is CASSLASPTEQYF. CDR3 bases: TGTGCCAGCAGCTTAGCCTCACCTACGGAGCAGTACTTC. The whole variable domain, remainder taken from reference TRBV7-9 and TRBJ2-7, is DTGVSQNPRHKITKRGQNVTFRCDPISEHNRLYWYRQTLGQGPEFLTYFQNEAQLEKSRLLSDRFSAERPKGSFSTLEIQRTEQGDSAMYLCASSLASPTEQYFGPGTRLTVT.

The chain couples TRBV19 to TRBJ1-1; possible D gene TRBD1, 6 bases. The CDR3 has 14 amino acids. Trimming cost V 3 bases and J 4 bases, with 12 bases left between them. The germline CDR1 and CDR2 sequences are LNHDA and SQIVND (reference sequence). This CDR3 is CASSIGGRSTEAFF. CDR3 sequence (DNA): TGTGCCAGTAGTATCGGGGGGCGAAGCACTGAAGCTTTCTTT.

The chain is built from TRBV15 and TRBJ2-1; 10 nucleotides match TRBD2. Unmatched junction bases numbered 10, after V lost 1 base and J lost 7 bases. CDR1 and CDR2 (germline): LNHNV, YYDKDF (reference sequence). The CDR3 consists of 17 residues. The CDR3 is CATSRVLRTSGTNEQFF. The CDR3 nucleotides are TGTGCCACCAGCAGAGTTCTTAGAACTAGCGGGACTAATGAGCAGTTCTTC.

The chain has TRBV15 and TRBJ2-3; 11 nucleotides align to TRBD2. Trimming at V came to 2 bases and at J to 6 bases, leaving 7 bases not matched to a gene. CDR1 LNHNV and CDR2 YYDKDF come from the germline V gene (reference sequence). This CDR3 is 16 amino acids long. CDR3 in amino acids: CATSRLAGGPKDTQYF. CDR3 sequence (DNA): TGTGCCACCAGCAGATTAGCGGGAGGGCCGAAGGATACGCAGTATTTT.

The V and J genes are TRBV18 and TRBJ2-5, with 8 bases fitting TRBD1. Trimming took 9 bases from V and 3 from J; bases not matched to a gene: 6. Per germline, CDR1 KGHSH and CDR2 LQKENI. The CDR3 length is 13 residues. The chain's CDR3 is CASGRTGKETQYF. The DNA for the CDR3 is TGTGCCAGTGGGAGGACAGGGAAAGAGACCCAGTACTTC.

This clone was picked up one time. The CDR3 loop is CASSGGGGDTGELFF. The CDR3 bases are TGTGCCAGCAGTGGGGGCGGTGGGGACACCGGGGAGCTGTTTTTT. The J gene is TRBJ2-2, the V gene TRBV6-5; perhaps TRBD1 as D (6 bases). The CDR3 has 15 amino acids. V was cut by 5 bases and J by 3 bases, with 13 bases left in between. CDR1 is MNHEY, CDR2 SVGAGI, per germline.

J is TRBJ2-7 and V is TRBV28; 10 bases align to TRBD2. The V and J ends lost 5 bases and 4 bases, in that order; junction bases with no gene match: 8. There are 15 residues in the CDR3. CDR1 MDHEN and CDR2 SYDVKM come from the germline V gene. The CDR3 coding sequence is TGTGCCAGCAGTCTCCCCACTAGCGGGAAGTACGAGCAGTACTTC. Protein: CASSLPTSGKYEQYF.

The rearrangement links TRBV20-1 to TRBJ2-7; a weak D match, TRBD2 (6 bases). CDR3 length: 11 amino acids. V was cut by 8 bases and J by 6 bases, with 14 bases left in between. Germline-derived CDR1 and CDR2 are DFQATT and SNEGSKA (reference sequence). In nucleotides, the CDR3 is TGCAGTCTCGATGGGGGGTCCGAGCAGTACTTC. Protein: CSLDGGSEQYF.

For the CDR3, the DNA is TGTGCCAGCTCATCCGACAGGGAGTGGCTCGGCTACACCTTC. This encodes CASSSDREWLGYTF. The genes are TRBV7-9 and TRBJ1-2, with TRBD1 identical over 7 bases. J was trimmed by 8 bases and V by 8 bases; bases with no gene match: 14. Germline CDR1 is SEHNR and CDR2 is FQNEAQ (reference sequence). The CDR3 totals 14 residues. The whole variable domain, remainder taken from reference TRBV7-9 and TRBJ1-2, is DTGVSQNPRHKITKRGQNVTFRCDPISEHNRLYWYRQTLGQGPEFLTYFQNEAQLEKSRLLSDRFSAERPKGSFSTLEIQRTEQGDSAMYLCASSSDREWLGYTFGSGTRLTVV.